In this sample, the clone carrying this TCR beta chain turned up once. The data belong to a study of blood T cell repertoires in COVID-19. V shed 5 bases and J 6 bases; nucleotides not matched to a gene: 8. The CDR3 has 15 residues. Germline CDR1 SGHTA, CDR2 FQGNSA. Some clones are missing from TCRdb's copy, which holds only in-frame ones; the method was immunoSEQ multiplex PCR. The table includes under 300,000 clones, around 89% detected once. The sequence came from a woman aged 55 to 70 in a cohort exposed to, infected with or recovered from COVID-19 (not recorded which). Material for sequencing was PBMCs or T cells enriched from blood (not recorded which). The chain recombines TRBV7-2 with TRBJ2-4, with 9 bases fitting TRBD1. In DNA, the CDR3 is TGTGCCAGCAGCAAAGGGGGGACAGGGTTAAACATTCAGTACTTC. This translates into CASSKGGTGLNIQYF.